The 9 T cell receptor beta chains in this list originate from one sample, sequenced in a study of identical twins. TCRdb called the 5' RACE reads again in MiXCR, with one record for every CDR3 protein. The sample shows roughly 720,000 distinct CDR3 sequences, over 15% of them seen only once. These same data were also listed under a study on T cells expressing NK-cell markers.

Source material: PBMCs. The receptors derive from a woman between 18 and 29 years old in good health.

CDR3 bases: TGTGCCAGCAGCGTACAACAGGGCCAGAACGAGCAGTACTTC. It translates to CASSVQQGQNEQYF. The chain employs TRBV9 and TRBJ2-7; weak D call: TRBD1 (6 bases). Trimming shortened V by 1 base and J by 5 bases, and 13 bases separated the two germline ends. There are 14 residues in the CDR3. Germline loops: CDR1 SGDLS, CDR2 YYNGEE.

There are many counts of this clonotype. The gene calls are TRBV5-1 and TRBJ2-5; 8 bases are shared with TRBD2. Looked up from germline, CDR1 is SGHRS and CDR2 is YFSETQ. Losses at the gene ends were 4 bases for V and 1 base for J; bases not matched to a gene: 3. There are 14 residues in the CDR3. CDR3 amino acids: CASSPGTSQETQYF. For the CDR3, the DNA is TGCGCCAGCAGCCCGGGGACTAGCCAAGAGACCCAGTACTTC.

In this sample, this clonotype turned up a few times. The chain uses TRBV12-3 or TRBV12-4 and TRBJ2-3, with D tentatively TRBD2 (7 bases). V was clipped by 9 bases and J by 9 bases, with 19 bases between them. This CDR3 has 13 amino acids. CDR3 sequence reads: CASCLAEGETQYF. For the CDR3, the DNA is TGTGCCAGTTGTCTAGCGGAGGGGGAAACGCAGTATTTT.

As DNA, the CDR3 is TGCGCCAGCAGCCAAGACTCAGGGGAGATATACAATGAGCAGTTCTTC. It is translated as CASSQDSGEIYNEQFF. The V gene is TRBV4-3, the J gene TRBJ2-1; D perhaps matches TRBD1 (6 bases). The V end was cut by 0 bases, the J end by 4 bases, with 13 bases between. Germline values: CDR1 LGHNA, CDR2 YSLEER. The CDR3 is 16 amino acids.

V usage is TRBV12-3 or TRBV12-4 and J usage is TRBJ2-6, with a weak D call TRBD2 (6 bases). The CDR3 runs to 16 residues. V lost 8 bases to trimming and J lost 0 bases, with 14 bases between them. Here the CDR3 reads CASPSASHSGANVLTF. The CDR3 DNA sequence: TGTGCCAGCCCTAGCGCTTCTCACTCTGGGGCCAACGTCCTGACTTTC.

This clonotype was seen at least ten times. This chain connects TRBV5-1 to TRBJ2-7, with D perhaps assigned TRBD1 or TRBD2 (5 bases each). Trimming stripped 4 bases from V and 1 base from J, with 15 bases between. Germline V lookup: CDR1 SGHRS, CDR2 YFSETQ. The CDR3 contains 15 residues. CDR3 protein: CASSQGQLVSYEQYF. The CDR3 nucleotides read TGCGCCAGCAGCCAGGGTCAACTAGTTTCCTACGAGCAGTACTTC. Based on the CDR3 plus reference TRBV5-1 and TRBJ2-7, the full variable domain is KAGVTQTPRYLIKTRGQQVTLSCSPISGHRSVSWYQQTPGQGLQFLFEYFSETQRNKGNFPGRFSGRQFSNSRSEMNVSTLELGDSALYLCASSQGQLVSYEQYFGPGTRLTVT.

This clonotype was recorded many times. The V call is TRBV28, the J call TRBJ2-1; D call uncertain. This CDR3 contains 20 residues. V lost 4 bases and J lost 4, with 29 bases in between. Germline V CDR1 and CDR2: MDHEN, SYDVKM. The CDR3 sequence is CASSSASARSTMGGYNEQFF. The CDR3 DNA is TGTGCCAGCAGTTCGGCCTCCGCCCGGTCCACAATGGGTGGGTACAATGAGCAGTTCTTC.

This clonotype was observed a few times. CDR3 bases: TGTGCCAGCAGCTACACGCGACAGGGGGGTAACAATGAGCAGTTCTTC. Amino acid sequence: CASSYTRQGGNNEQFF. This chain connects TRBV13 to TRBJ2-1, with TRBD1 identical over 9 bases. The ends lost 4 bases at V and 5 bases at J; junction bases unmatched: 9. Germline-derived CDR1 and CDR2 are PRHDT and FYEKMQ (reference sequence). The CDR3 has 16 residues.

The CDR3 spells CATTGQGRGVGAEAFF. CDR3 DNA sequence: TGTGCCACGACGGGACAGGGAAGGGGTGTTGGGGCTGAAGCTTTCTTT. The V call is TRBV10-3, the J call TRBJ1-1; 9 bases are shared with TRBD1. The trim removed 10 bases at V and 6 bases at J, leaving 18 bases unmatched. This CDR3 is built from 16 residues. Germline V gene sequence: CDR1 ENHRY, CDR2 SYGVKD.